The clone carrying this T cell receptor beta chain was detected only a few times. The protocol was immunoSEQ multiplex PCR, while the TCRdb copy is restricted to in-frame clones and leaves out a portion. The sample comprises 160,000 or so clones, 87% of which are singletons, and just over 9% rests with the top ten. The data originate from a study of T cell responses to AZD1222 COVID-19 vaccine. Germline CDR1 and CDR2: LNHDA and SQIVND (reference sequence). V shed 6 bases and J 3 bases; nucleotides not matched to a gene: 9. This CDR3 comprises 15 residues. The receptor comes from an adult who received the AZD1222 COVID-19 vaccine. The rearrangement uses TRBV19 and TRBJ1-2; 8 nucleotides line up with TRBD1. This material consisted of peripheral blood, taken 28 days after the second AZD1222 dose. CDR3 protein: CASRSFGQGDYGYTF. CDR3 in DNA: TGTGCCAGTAGGAGCTTCGGACAGGGCGACTATGGCTACACCTTC.